The rows below give T cell receptor beta chains drawn from one sample of a study of CD8+ T cells in alopecia areata. Some clones are missing from TCRdb's copy, which holds only in-frame ones; the method was immunoSEQ multiplex PCR. The repertoire holds over 150,000 clones, roughly 50% seen once, with roughly 5% in the top ten. The specimen was CD4+ T cells sorted from blood, collected at week 24, from a patient treated with tofacitinib. The receptors derive from a human donor with alopecia areata. Both conserved end residues are part of each CDR3. Fields, in order: V gene, D gene, J gene, clone size, CDR3 DNA, CDR3 protein. A D gene is named only where the DNA matches it firmly. Expanded clones are given a class, and other clones once, few, many or no size at all.

TRBV7-2	NA	TRBJ2-5	NA	TGTGCCAGCAGCCCCCCCGCCGAAGAGACCCAGTACTTC	CASSPPAEETQYF
TRBV7-2	NA	TRBJ2-1	NA	TGTGCCAGCAGCCCCGCGATGGGGGGTGAGCAGTTCTTC	CASSPAMGGEQFF
TRBV2	TRBD2	TRBJ2-1	few	TGTGCCAGCAGGGTAGATGGACTAGCGGGCCTCAATGAGCAGTTCTTC	CASRVDGLAGLNEQFF
TRBV2	NA	TRBJ2-3	NA	TGTGCCAGCAGCGAGTTTACCGAAGATGCGCAGTATTTT	CASSEFTEDAQYF
TRBV18	NA	TRBJ2-7	NA	TGTGCCAGCTCACCAGGGACATCAACCGGGCGCGAGCAGTACTTC	CASSPGTSTGREQYF
TRBV30	NA	TRBJ2-6	NA	TGTGCCTGGAGTGCGGCTGGGGCCAACGTCCTGACTTTC	CAWSAAGANVLTF
TRBV2	NA	TRBJ1-6	NA	TGTGCCACCCACAGGAATTCACCCCTCCACTTT	CATHRNSPLHF
TRBV30	NA	TRBJ1-5	NA	TGTGCCTGGAATCAGGGGCGCGGTCAGCCCCAGCATTTT	CAWNQGRGQPQHF
TRBV4-2	TRBD2	TRBJ2-3	NA	TGTGCCAGCAGCCAAGATTCGGCTAGCGGGGTTCCAGATACGCAGTATTTT	CASSQDSASGVPDTQYF
TRBV4-1	NA	TRBJ2-5	NA	TGCGCCAGCAGCCAAGAAGGAGGGGGCCGGGGTGAGACCCAGTACTTC	CASSQEGGGRGETQYF
TRBV2	NA	TRBJ2-1	few	TGTGCCAGCAGTGAAAATCCCAGACAGAATGAGCAGTTCTTC	CASSENPRQNEQFF
TRBV7-2	NA	TRBJ1-2	NA	TGTGCCAGCAGCTTAGGGTCAGCGGCTAACTATGGCTACACCTTC	CASSLGSAANYGYTF
TRBV13	NA	TRBJ2-3	NA	TGTGCCAGCAGCACGACAGATACGCAGTATTTT	CASSTTDTQYF
TRBV15	NA	TRBJ2-6	NA	TGTGCCACCAGCAGAGCCCAGGGGTCCGGGGCCAACGTCCTGACTTTC	CATSRAQGSGANVLTF
TRBV30	TRBD1	TRBJ1-1	NA	TGTGCCTGGAGTGCGCCCGGGACAGGGATGAACACTGAAGCTTTCTTT	CAWSAPGTGMNTEAFF
TRBV2	TRBD2	TRBJ2-7	NA	TGTGCCCGCCAGCGGGAGGGACAGGCGTACGAGCAGTACTTC	CARQREGQAYEQYF
TRBV30	NA	TRBJ2-1	NA	TGTGCCTGCCAGGAGTACAATGAGCAGTTCTTC	CACQEYNEQFF
TRBV5-1	TRBD1	TRBJ2-7	few	TGCGCCAGCAGCTTAGGTGTGGGACAGGGCTCATCCGAGCAGTACTTC	CASSLGVGQGSSEQYF
TRBV27	TRBD1	TRBJ1-6	NA	TGTGCCAGCAGTTCAACTAAAGGACAGGGAAGATCACCCCTCCACTTT	CASSSTKGQGRSPLHF
TRBV4-2	TRBD2	TRBJ2-3	NA	TGTGCCAGCAGCCGACGGGGGGGCCCCCTCACAGATACGCAGTATTTT	CASSRRGGPLTDTQYF
TRBV4-1	NA	TRBJ2-7	NA	TGCGCCAGCAGCCAAGGCGTTCAGCGGAGCTACGAGCAGTACTTC	CASSQGVQRSYEQYF
TRBV5-6	TRBD1	TRBJ2-7	once	TGTGCCAGCAGCAAACTACAGGGGGGCGAGCAGTACTTC	CASSKLQGGEQYF
TRBV5-1	TRBD2	TRBJ2-1	once	TGCGCCAGCAGCTTGGCCGCGGGAGGTACCTACAATGAGCAGTTCTTC	CASSLAAGGTYNEQFF
TRBV5-1	TRBD1	TRBJ1-1	NA	TGCGCCAGCAGCTTGGGACCGACAGGGTCGAACACTGAAGCTTTCTTT	CASSLGPTGSNTEAFF
TRBV5-1	TRBD1	TRBJ2-5	once	TGCGCCAGCAGCTTGGAGGCAACAGGGGCGCTTGAGGAGACCCAGTACTTC	CASSLEATGALEETQYF
TRBV29-1	NA	TRBJ2-7	once	TGCAGCGTTGAAGTTGGTGTGGGTTACGAGCAGTACTTC	CSVEVGVGYEQYF
TRBV30	NA	TRBJ2-5	NA	TGTGCCTGGAGTGGGACAGCGCTACAAGAGACCCAGTACTTC	CAWSGTALQETQYF
TRBV4-3	TRBD2	TRBJ2-1	NA	TGCGCCAGCAGCCAGCAACCGGGACTAGCGGGGGGTGAGCAGTTCTTC	CASSQQPGLAGGEQFF
TRBV7-2	TRBD2	TRBJ2-7	many	TGTGCCAGCAGCTTAGTAGGAGCGGGAGTTACCTACGAGCAGTACTTC	CASSLVGAGVTYEQYF
TRBV29-1	TRBD1	TRBJ2-1	NA	TGCAGCGTTACAGGGGGAATGGTTTTGATTGAGCAGTTCTTC	CSVTGGMVLIEQFF
TRBV5-4	TRBD1	TRBJ2-5	NA	TGTGCCAGCAGCCGGGACAGGGGGCGGCAAGAGACCCAGTACTTC	CASSRDRGRQETQYF
TRBV10-3	TRBD1	TRBJ2-1	NA	TGTGCCATCAGTCCCCGGGACAGGGCCTACAATGAGCAGTTCTTC	CAISPRDRAYNEQFF
TRBV5-1	TRBD1	TRBJ1-1	NA	TGCGCCAGCAGCTTGTGGAGAACGACACTAGGACAGGAAAACACTGAAGCTTTCTTT	CASSLWRTTLGQENTEAFF
TRBV6-5	NA	TRBJ1-1	few	TGTGCCAGCAGTTACGGTAGGGAGTTGATGGCTGAAGCTTTCTTT	CASSYGRELMAEAFF
TRBV25-1	NA	TRBJ2-5	NA	TGTGCCAGCAGTGAATATGCCGGGGAAGAGACCCAGTACTTC	CASSEYAGEETQYF
TRBV29-1	TRBD1	TRBJ2-7	once	TGCAGCGTTTCCGGACAGGGGACTTCCTTCTTGAGCTCCTACGAGCAGTACTTC	CSVSGQGTSFLSSYEQYF
TRBV30	NA	TRBJ1-2	NA	TGTGCCTGGACCCCGGGGGGCGCGGGTGGCTACACCTTC	CAWTPGGAGGYTF
TRBV9	TRBD1	TRBJ1-1	NA	TGTGCCAGCAGCGTAGATCCTGGACAGGGGTTTCGAGCTTTCTTT	CASSVDPGQGFRAFF
TRBV9	NA	TRBJ2-5	NA	TGTGCCAGCAGCGTAGGTGGTAGCGAAGAGACCCAGTACTTC	CASSVGGSEETQYF
TRBV7-9	TRBD2	TRBJ2-7	NA	TGTGCCAGCAGCTTAGGCGGGGGACCGGGGGAGCAGTACTTC	CASSLGGGPGEQYF
TRBV6-1	TRBD1	TRBJ2-6	few	TGTGCCAGCAGTGCCACAGGGGTCTCTGGGGCCAACGTCCTGACTTTC	CASSATGVSGANVLTF